A selection of T cell receptor beta chains follows, all from one sample in a study of STAT5B mutations in CD4+ large granular lymphocyte leukemia. Clones were sequenced by immunoSEQ multiplex PCR, and TCRdb holds only the in-frame ones, with some missing. The table includes approximately 30,000 clones, about four fifths detected once. The sequenced sample consisted of CD4+ T cells from blood buffy coats. The source of these receptors is a human donor in good health. Each CDR3 is given with its conserved first and last residue. Fields, in order: J gene, clone size, V gene, D gene, CDR3 protein, CDR3 DNA. D genes are given only for firm matches. Not all rows give a size; the values are once, few, many and, for expanded clones, a class.

>TRBJ2-1|-|TRBV4-1|TRBD1
CASSRDRGSMPEQFF
TGCGCCAGCAGCCGTGACAGGGGGTCGATGCCTGAGCAGTTCTTC
>TRBJ1-2|-|TRBV27|TRBD1
CASSYTSPGQGSTRSYGYTF
TGTGCCAGCAGTTACACATCTCCGGGACAGGGCTCTACCCGGAGCTATGGCTACACCTTC
>TRBJ2-5|once|TRBV7-2|TRBD2
CASSKGLAGGQETQYF
TGTGCCAGCAGCAAGGGACTAGCGGGAGGGCAGGAGACCCAGTACTTC
>TRBJ2-1|-|TRBV28|TRBD1
CASSLSSDPGGNEQFF
TGTGCCAGCAGTTTATCGTCCGACCCAGGGGGCAATGAGCAGTTCTTC
>TRBJ1-3|-|TRBV15|-
CATSSRMGVSGNTIYF
TGTGCCACCAGCTCAAGGATGGGAGTCTCTGGAAACACCATATATTTT
>TRBJ2-3|-|TRBV7-9|-
CASRTTGTGTPQVDTQYF
TGTGCCAGCAGAACGACAGGGACTGGGACCCCACAAGTCGATACGCAGTATTTT
>TRBJ2-3|once|TRBV5-1|TRBD2
CASSRTSGALTDTQYF
TGCGCCAGCTCACGGACTAGCGGGGCCCTCACAGATACGCAGTATTTT
>TRBJ1-1|-|TRBV6-6|-
CASSYSRAGAEAFF
TGTGCCAGCAGTTACTCGAGGGCAGGAGCGGAAGCTTTCTTT
>TRBJ2-7|-|TRBV19|TRBD1
CASSIGTANSYEQYF
TGTGCCAGTAGTATTGGGACAGCGAACTCCTACGAGCAGTACTTC
>TRBJ1-4|once|TRBV7-2|TRBD1
CASSLGQGGRKLFF
TGTGCCAGCAGCCTGGGACAGGGTGGGAGAAAACTGTTTTTT
>TRBJ2-7|-|TRBV18|TRBD2
CASSPWTSGRLSSYEQYF
TGTGCCAGCTCACCCTGGACTAGCGGGAGGTTAAGCTCCTACGAGCAGTACTTC
>TRBJ2-3|-|TRBV10-2|-
CASSLLQGGDTQYF
TGCGCCAGCAGCCTGCTTCAGGGCGGAGATACGCAGTATTTT
>TRBJ1-5|once|TRBV10-3|-
CAISLDSSNQPQHF
TGTGCCATCAGTTTAGATTCTAGCAATCAGCCCCAGCATTTT
>TRBJ2-7|-|TRBV28|TRBD2
CASSALAGGYHEQYF
TGTGCCAGCAGCGCCTTGGCGGGAGGATACCACGAGCAGTACTTC
>TRBJ1-1|-|TRBV19|TRBD1
CASSPQDRPNTEAFF
TGTGCCAGTAGTCCTCAGGACAGGCCGAACACTGAAGCTTTCTTT
>TRBJ2-1|once|TRBV5-6|TRBD2
CASSFKLAELYNEQFF
TGTGCCAGCAGCTTCAAACTAGCGGAACTCTACAATGAGCAGTTCTTC
>TRBJ2-1|-|TRBV28|TRBD2
CASSRWTSGNNEQFF
TGTGCCAGCAGTCGGTGGACTAGCGGGAACAATGAGCAGTTCTTC
>TRBJ1-2|few|TRBV10-3|TRBD1
CAITRTGENYGYTF
TGTGCCATCACTCGGACAGGGGAAAACTATGGCTACACCTTC
>TRBJ2-1|-|TRBV6-6|TRBD2
CASSWGLAYNEQFF
TGTGCCAGCAGTTGGGGACTAGCCTACAATGAGCAGTTCTTC
>TRBJ2-2|-|TRBV11-2|-
CASSLSGKDTGELFF
TGTGCCAGCAGCCTAAGCGGAAAGGACACCGGGGAGCTGTTTTTT
>TRBJ1-3|-|TRBV18|-
CASSPRPDLGNTIYF
TGTGCCAGCTCACCTCGCCCGGACCTGGGAAACACCATATATTTT
>TRBJ1-2|-|TRBV6-1|-
CASSEGGTGSLHYGYTF
TGTGCCAGCAGTGAAGGGGGAACAGGGTCCCTCCACTATGGCTACACCTTC
>TRBJ2-7|-|TRBV6-5|TRBD1
CASSQGQGPHDEQYF
TGTGCCAGCAGCCAGGGACAGGGCCCTCACGACGAGCAGTACTTC
>TRBJ1-5|-|TRBV7-2|-
CASSPGRSSNQPQHF
TGTGCCAGCAGTCCAGGTCGCAGTAGCAATCAGCCCCAGCATTTT
>TRBJ2-2|-|TRBV7-9|-
CASSIMARGLIANTGELFF
TGTGCCAGCTCCATTATGGCCCGGGGGCTTATTGCGAACACCGGGGAGCTGTTTTTT
>TRBJ1-1|-|TRBV18|TRBD1
CASSPGTGGVNTEAFF
TGTGCCAGCTCACCAGGGACAGGGGGCGTGAACACTGAAGCTTTCTTT